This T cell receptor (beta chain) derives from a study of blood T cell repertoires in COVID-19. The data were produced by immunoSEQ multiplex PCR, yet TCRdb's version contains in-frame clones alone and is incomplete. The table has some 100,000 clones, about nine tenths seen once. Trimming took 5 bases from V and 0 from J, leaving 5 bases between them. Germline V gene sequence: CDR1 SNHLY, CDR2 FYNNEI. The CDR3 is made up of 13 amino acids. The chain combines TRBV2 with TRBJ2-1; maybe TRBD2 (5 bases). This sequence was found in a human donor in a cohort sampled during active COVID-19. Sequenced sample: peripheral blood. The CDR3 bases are TGTGCCAGCAGTCGGGGCTCCTACAATGAGCAGTTCTTC. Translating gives CASSRGSYNEQFF.